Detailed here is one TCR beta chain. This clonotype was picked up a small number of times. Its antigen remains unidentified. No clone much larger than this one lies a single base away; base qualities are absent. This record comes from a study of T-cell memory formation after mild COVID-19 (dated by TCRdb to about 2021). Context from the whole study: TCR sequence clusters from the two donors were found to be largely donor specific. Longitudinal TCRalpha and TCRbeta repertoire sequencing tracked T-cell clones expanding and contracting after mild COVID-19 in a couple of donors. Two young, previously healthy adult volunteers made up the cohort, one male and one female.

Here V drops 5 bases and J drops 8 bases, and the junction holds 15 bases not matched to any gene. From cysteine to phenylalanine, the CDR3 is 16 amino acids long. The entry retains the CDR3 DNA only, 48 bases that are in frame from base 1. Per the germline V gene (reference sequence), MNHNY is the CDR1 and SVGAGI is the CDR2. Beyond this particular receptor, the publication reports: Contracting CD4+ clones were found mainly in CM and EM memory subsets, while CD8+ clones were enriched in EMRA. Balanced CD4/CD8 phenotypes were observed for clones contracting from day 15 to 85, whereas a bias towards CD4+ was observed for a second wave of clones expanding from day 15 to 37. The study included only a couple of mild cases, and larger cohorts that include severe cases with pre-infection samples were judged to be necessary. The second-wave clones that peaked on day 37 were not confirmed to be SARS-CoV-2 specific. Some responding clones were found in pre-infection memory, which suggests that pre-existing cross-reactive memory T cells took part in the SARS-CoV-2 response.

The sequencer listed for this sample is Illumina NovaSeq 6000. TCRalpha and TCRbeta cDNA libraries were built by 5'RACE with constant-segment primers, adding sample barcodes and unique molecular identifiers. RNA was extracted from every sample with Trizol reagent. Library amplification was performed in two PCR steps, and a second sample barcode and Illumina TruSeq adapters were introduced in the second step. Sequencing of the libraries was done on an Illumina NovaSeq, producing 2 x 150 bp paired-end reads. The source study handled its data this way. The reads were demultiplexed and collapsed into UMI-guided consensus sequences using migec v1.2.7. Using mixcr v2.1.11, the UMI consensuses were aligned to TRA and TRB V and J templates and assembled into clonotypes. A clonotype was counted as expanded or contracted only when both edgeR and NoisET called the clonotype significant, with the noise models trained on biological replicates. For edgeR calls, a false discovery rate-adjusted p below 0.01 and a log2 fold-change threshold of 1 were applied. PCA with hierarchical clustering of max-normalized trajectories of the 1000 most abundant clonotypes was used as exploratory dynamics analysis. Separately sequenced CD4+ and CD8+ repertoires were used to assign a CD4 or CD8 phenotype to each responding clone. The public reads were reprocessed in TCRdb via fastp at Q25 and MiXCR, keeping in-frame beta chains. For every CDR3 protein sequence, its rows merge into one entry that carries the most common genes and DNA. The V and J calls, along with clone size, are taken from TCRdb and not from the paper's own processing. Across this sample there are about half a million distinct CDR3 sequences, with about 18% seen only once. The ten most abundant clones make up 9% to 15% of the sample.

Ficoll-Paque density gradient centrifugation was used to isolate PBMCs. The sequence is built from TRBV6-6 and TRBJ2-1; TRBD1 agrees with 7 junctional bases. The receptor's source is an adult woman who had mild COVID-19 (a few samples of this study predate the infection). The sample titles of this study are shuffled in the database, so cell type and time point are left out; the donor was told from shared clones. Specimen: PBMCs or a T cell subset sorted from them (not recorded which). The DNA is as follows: TGTGCCAGCAGTAGGGGGACAGTGTCGGGATGGGATGAGCAGTTCTTC. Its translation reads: CASSRGTVSGWDEQFF.